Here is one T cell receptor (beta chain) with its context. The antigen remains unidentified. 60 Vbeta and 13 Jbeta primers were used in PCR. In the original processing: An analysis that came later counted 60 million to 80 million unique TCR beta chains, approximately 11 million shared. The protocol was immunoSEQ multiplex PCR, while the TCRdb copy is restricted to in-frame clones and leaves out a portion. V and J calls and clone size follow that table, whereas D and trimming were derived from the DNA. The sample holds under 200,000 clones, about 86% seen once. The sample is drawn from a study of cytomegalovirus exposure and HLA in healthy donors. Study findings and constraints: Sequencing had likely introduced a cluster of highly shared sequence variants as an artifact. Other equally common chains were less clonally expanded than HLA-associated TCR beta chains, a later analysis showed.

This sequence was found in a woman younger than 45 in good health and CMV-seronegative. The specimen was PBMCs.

The CDR3 loop is CASSLSVDTGELFF. CDR3 sequence (DNA): TGTGCCAGCAGTCTCTCGGTGGACACCGGGGAGCTGTTTTTT. This chain joins TRBV27 and TRBJ2-2; D is unclear. This CDR3 is built from 14 residues. Looked up from germline, CDR1 is MNHEY and CDR2 is SMNVEV (reference sequence). Between the trimmed V and J ends, which lost 5 bases and 3 bases, there was a span of 10 bases.